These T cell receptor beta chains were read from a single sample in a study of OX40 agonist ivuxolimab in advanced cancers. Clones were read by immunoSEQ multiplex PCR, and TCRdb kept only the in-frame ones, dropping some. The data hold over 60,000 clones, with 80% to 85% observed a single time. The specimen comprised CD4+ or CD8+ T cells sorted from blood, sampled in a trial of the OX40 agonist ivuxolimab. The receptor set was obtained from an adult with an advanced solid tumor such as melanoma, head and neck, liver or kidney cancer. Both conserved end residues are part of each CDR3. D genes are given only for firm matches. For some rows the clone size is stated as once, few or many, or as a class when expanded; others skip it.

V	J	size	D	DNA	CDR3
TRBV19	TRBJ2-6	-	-	TGTGCCAGTAGTATGTTGGGGGACACGGTTTCTGGGGCCAACGTCCTGACTTTC	CASSMLGDTVSGANVLTF
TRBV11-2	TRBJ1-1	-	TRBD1	TGTGCCAGCAGCCTCCCAGGACAGGGGTTTTGGTTAGCTTTCTTT	CASSLPGQGFWLAFF
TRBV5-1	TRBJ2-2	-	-	TGCGCCAGCAGCTTGGCCCTGGACACCGGGGAGCTGTTTTTT	CASSLALDTGELFF
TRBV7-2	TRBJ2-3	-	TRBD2	TGTGCCAGCAGCTTAGGCCCGGGAGGTACAGATACGCAGTATTTT	CASSLGPGGTDTQYF
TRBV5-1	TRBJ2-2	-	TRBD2	TGCGCCAGCAGGACCGGAGCGGGGACGAACACCGGGGAGCTGTTTTTT	CASRTGAGTNTGELFF
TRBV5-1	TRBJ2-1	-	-	TGCGCCAGCAGCTTACCCCTCGCAGGCAAAGAGCAGTTCTTC	CASSLPLAGKEQFF
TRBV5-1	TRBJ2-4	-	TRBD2	TGCGCCAGCAGCTTGACTAGCGGGGAGGTGATTCAGTACTTC	CASSLTSGEVIQYF
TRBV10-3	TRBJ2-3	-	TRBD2	TGTGCCATCAGTGCTGGCGGGGGGCGCACAGATACGCAGTATTTT	CAISAGGGRTDTQYF
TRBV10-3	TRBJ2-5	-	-	TGTGCCATCAGTGCTTATTCCGGGCATACCCAAGAGACCCAGTACTTC	CAISAYSGHTQETQYF
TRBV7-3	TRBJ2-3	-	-	TGTGCCAGCAGCTTATACTCAGATACGCAGTATTTT	CASSLYSDTQYF
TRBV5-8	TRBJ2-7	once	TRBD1	TGTGCCAGCAGCGTGGACAGGGGGAGTGTGTACGAGCAGTACTTC	CASSVDRGSVYEQYF
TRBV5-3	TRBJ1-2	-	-	TGTGCCAGAAGCAACACAGGGTCTGGCTACACCTTC	CARSNTGSGYTF
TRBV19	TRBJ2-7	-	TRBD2	TGTGCCAGTAGGAAGACTAGCGGGGACTACGAGCAGTACTTC	CASRKTSGDYEQYF
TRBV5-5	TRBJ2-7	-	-	TGTGCCAGCAGTTCCGGGACCCAACCACGAATGGAGCAGTACTTC	CASSSGTQPRMEQYF
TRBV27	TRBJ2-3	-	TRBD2	TGTGCCAGCAGTTGGGGGGGTCGCACAGATACGCAGTATTTT	CASSWGGRTDTQYF
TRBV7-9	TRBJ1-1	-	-	TGTGCCAGCAGCCCAGGTGGACGGAACACTGAAGCTTTCTTT	CASSPGGRNTEAFF
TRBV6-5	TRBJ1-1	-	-	TGTGCCAGCATCGGCAGGAACACTGAAGCTTTCTTT	CASIGRNTEAFF
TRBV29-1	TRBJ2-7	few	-	TGCAGCGCCTTGACCGGGGAGCAGTACTTC	CSALTGEQYF
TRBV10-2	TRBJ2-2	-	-	TGCGCCAGCAGTGAGGGGTCCGGGGAGCTGTTTTTT	CASSEGSGELFF
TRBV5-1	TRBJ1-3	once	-	TGCGCCAGCAGCCCCTCCCCGGGGCCCTCTGGAAACACCATATATTTT	CASSPSPGPSGNTIYF
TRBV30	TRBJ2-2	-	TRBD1	TGTGCCTGCCGACCGGGACAGGGGGCAACCGGGGAGCTGTTTTTT	CACRPGQGATGELFF
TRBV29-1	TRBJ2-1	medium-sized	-	TGCAGCGTTGATCAGGTCGGGCAGGAGTCGTACAATGAGCAGTTCTTC	CSVDQVGQESYNEQFF
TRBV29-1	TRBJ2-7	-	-	TGCAGCGTTGAAGTCACAGGGAGCACTTCCTACGAGCAGTACTTC	CSVEVTGSTSYEQYF
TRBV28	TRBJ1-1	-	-	TGTGCCAGCAGCCGAGGACAGCTTAATGAAGCTTTCTTT	CASSRGQLNEAFF
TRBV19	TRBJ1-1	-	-	TGTGCTAGTACCAAGACAGGGAACACTGAAGCTTTCTTT	CASTKTGNTEAFF
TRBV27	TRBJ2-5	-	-	TGTGCCAGCAGAACCTCTGAGACCCAGTACTTC	CASRTSETQYF
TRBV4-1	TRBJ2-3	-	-	TGCGCCAGCAGCCAAGAAGGCCGCGCCCCAGATACGCAGTATTTT	CASSQEGRAPDTQYF
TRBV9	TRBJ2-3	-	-	TGTGCCAGCAGCCCCCGGGGGGCTAGCACAGATACGCAGTATTTT	CASSPRGASTDTQYF
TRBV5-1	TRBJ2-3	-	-	TGCGCCAGCAGTTCTAGCAGCGGCACAGATACGCAGTATTTT	CASSSSSGTDTQYF
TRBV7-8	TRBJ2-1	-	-	TGTGCCAGCAGCTTAACATTGGGGGTAACGAATGAGCAGTTCTTC	CASSLTLGVTNEQFF
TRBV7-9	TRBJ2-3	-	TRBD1	TGTGCCAGCAGCCAAGGGACAGGGGGCAGGGAAGATACGCAGTATTTT	CASSQGTGGREDTQYF
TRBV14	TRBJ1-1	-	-	TGTGCCAGCAGCCCCGAGGTAGACACTGAAGCTTTCTTT	CASSPEVDTEAFF
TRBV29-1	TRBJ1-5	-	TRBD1	TGCAGCGTCGGAACCGGGACAGTAAATCAGCCCCAGCATTTT	CSVGTGTVNQPQHF
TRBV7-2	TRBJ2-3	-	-	TGTGCCAGCTCCACAGTGTCTAGCACAGATACGCAGTATTTT	CASSTVSSTDTQYF
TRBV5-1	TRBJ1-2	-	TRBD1	TGCGCCAGCAGCTTGGAAGACGACAGGGTCTATGGCTACACCTTC	CASSLEDDRVYGYTF
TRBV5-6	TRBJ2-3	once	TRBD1	TGTGCCAGCAGCTTGGGGACAGGAACCATAGGGGATACGCAGTATTTT	CASSLGTGTIGDTQYF
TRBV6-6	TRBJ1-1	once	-	TGTGCCAGCAGTTACATACATCGGGGTGAAGCTTTCTTT	CASSYIHRGEAFF
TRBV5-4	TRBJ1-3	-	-	TGTGCCAGCAGCCTACAGAACTCTGGAAACACCATATATTTT	CASSLQNSGNTIYF
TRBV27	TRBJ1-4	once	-	TGTGCCAGCAGAGAAAAACTGTTTTTT	CASREKLFF
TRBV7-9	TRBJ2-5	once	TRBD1	TGTGCCAGCACCGGACAGGGCCAAGAGACCCAGTACTTC	CASTGQGQETQYF
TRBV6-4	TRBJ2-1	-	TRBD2	TGTGCCAGCAGTAATCTTCCGGGACTAGCGGGGGGTAAGCAGTTCTTC	CASSNLPGLAGGKQFF
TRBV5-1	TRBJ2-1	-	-	TGCGCCAGCAGCTTGGGGGCAGAGATCTCCTACAATGAGCAGTTCTTC	CASSLGAEISYNEQFF
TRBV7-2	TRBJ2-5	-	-	TGTGCCAACGAAGGTCCCCCTCAGCAGCACCAAGAGACCCAGTACTTC	CANEGPPQQHQETQYF
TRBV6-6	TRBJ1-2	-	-	TGTGCCAGCAGTTACTCGAAGGACCAAGAGAATAGGGGCTACACCTTC	CASSYSKDQENRGYTF
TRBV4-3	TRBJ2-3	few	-	TGCGCCAGCAGCCAAGAGACCCGTGGGACAGATACGCAGTATTTT	CASSQETRGTDTQYF
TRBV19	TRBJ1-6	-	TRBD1	TGTGCCAGCGGACAGGGATCGAATTCACCCCTCCACTTT	CASGQGSNSPLHF
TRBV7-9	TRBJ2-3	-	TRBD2	TGTGCCAGCAGCTTTTCGGGAGGAGATACGCAGTATTTT	CASSFSGGDTQYF
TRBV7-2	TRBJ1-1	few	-	TGTGCCAGCAGCTTTTCCGTGAACACTGAAGCTTTCTTT	CASSFSVNTEAFF
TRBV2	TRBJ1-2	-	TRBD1	TGTGCCAGCAGCTCAAGGGGGCAGTCTCGTGGCTACACCTTC	CASSSRGQSRGYTF
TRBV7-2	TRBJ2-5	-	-	TGTGCCAGCAGCTTATTGGGGGGAGTCAACCTGGGGGAGACCCAGTACTTC	CASSLLGGVNLGETQYF
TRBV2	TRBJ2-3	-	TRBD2	TGTGCCAGCAGTGAACTAGCGGGGGTGGGGGCAGATACGCAGTATTTT	CASSELAGVGADTQYF
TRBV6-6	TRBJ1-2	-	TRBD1	TGTGCCAGCATCCCCCGACTTTCACAGGGGGACTATGGCTACACCTTC	CASIPRLSQGDYGYTF
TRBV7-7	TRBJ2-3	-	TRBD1	TGTGCCAGCAGCCAAACAGGGGGTGGAGGGGATACGCAGTATTTT	CASSQTGGGGDTQYF
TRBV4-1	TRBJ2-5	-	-	TGCGCCAGCAGCCAAGCGGGGACCCAAGAGACCCAGTACTTC	CASSQAGTQETQYF
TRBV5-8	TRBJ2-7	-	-	TGTGCCAGCAGCCGGCGGGTCTCCCCCTACGAGCAGTACTTC	CASSRRVSPYEQYF
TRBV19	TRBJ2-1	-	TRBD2	TGTGCCAGTAGTACTAAGACTAGCGGGGGAAGCTCCTACAATGAGCAGTTCTTC	CASSTKTSGGSSYNEQFF
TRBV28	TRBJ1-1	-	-	TGTGCCAGCAGTTTATTTGGTCAGAACACTGAAGCTTTCTTT	CASSLFGQNTEAFF
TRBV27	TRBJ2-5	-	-	TGTGCCAGCAGTTTGCGCGGGGAACAAGAGACCCAGTACTTC	CASSLRGEQETQYF